Shown below are 11 T cell receptor beta chains from a single sample sequenced in a study of T cell clones after liver transplantation. Some clones are missing from TCRdb's copy, which holds only in-frame ones; the method was immunoSEQ multiplex PCR. The sample consists of tens of thousands of clones, roughly 70% of them appearing once. The source material was CD4+ T cells from blood, sampled at the 22-month timepoint. These receptors originate from a human patient who received a liver transplant. Part of the T cell pool may stem from the graft donor.

In this sample, this clone turned up a few times. This chain links TRBV30 with TRBJ2-1; 8 bases are shared with TRBD2. The ends lost 5 bases at V and 8 bases at J; junction bases unmatched: 8. The CDR3 runs 13 residues. Germline CDR1 and CDR2: GTSNPN and SVGIG (reference sequence). CDR3 sequence: CAWAPGGFDEQFF. For the CDR3, the DNA is TGTGCCTGGGCCCCGGGAGGGTTCGATGAGCAGTTCTTC.

This clone came up a few times. The chain recombines TRBV10-3 with TRBJ1-2; 8 bases fit TRBD1. CDR3 length: 13 residues. The V and J ends lost 7 bases and 5 bases, in that order; junction bases with no gene match: 6. Germline V CDR1 and CDR2: ENHRY, SYGVKD. CDR3 sequence (DNA): TGTGCCATCAAAGGACAGGGTCTTTATGGCTACACCTTC. It codes for CAIKGQGLYGYTF.

V and J are TRBV10-3 and TRBJ2-1, with 12 bases matching TRBD2. The CDR3 totals 16 residues. The V and J ends lost 2 bases and 4 bases, in that order; junction bases with no gene match: 3. Germline V gene data show CDR1 as ENHRY and CDR2 as SYGVKD. The CDR3 sequence is CAISETSGRSYNEQFF. The CDR3 nucleotides are TGTGCCATCAGTGAGACTAGCGGGAGGTCATACAATGAGCAGTTCTTC.

The chain links TRBV9 to TRBJ1-2; D call uncertain. This CDR3 comprises 15 residues. V was trimmed by 0 bases and J by 2 bases, leaving 11 bases between them. From germline, CDR1 is SGDLS and CDR2 YYNGEE. Here the CDR3 reads CASSVASRTNYGYTF. The CDR3 nucleotides read TGTGCCAGCAGCGTAGCTTCCCGGACCAACTATGGCTACACCTTC.

J is TRBJ2-6 and V is TRBV6-5; D might be TRBD2 (5 bases). This CDR3 has 15 amino acids. V was shortened by 6 bases and J by 5 bases, with 14 bases between the two germline ends. CDR1 MNHEY and CDR2 SVGAGI come from the germline V gene. Here the CDR3 DNA reads TGTGCCAGCAGCCAGTCCCCGGGGTGGGCCAACGTCCTGACTTTC. This codes for CASSQSPGWANVLTF.

This chain links TRBV18 with TRBJ2-2; D assignment may be TRBD1 or TRBD2 (5 bases each). From germline, CDR1 is KGHSH and CDR2 LQKENI. The CDR3 is 16 amino acids. With 4 bases removed from V and 1 base from J, the gap between germline ends came to 13 bases. The CDR3, as DNA: TGTGCCAGCTCACTAGGGAGACAGCAGAACACCGGGGAGCTGTTTTTT. It is translated as CASSLGRQQNTGELFF.

The chain uses TRBV7-4 and TRBJ2-5, with D hard to call. Per germline, CDR1 SGHVT and CDR2 SQSDAQ. Trimming took 1 base from V and 5 from J, leaving 17 bases between them. The CDR3 covers 16 residues. The CDR3 DNA sequence: TGTGCCAGCAGCTTAGGGAGTTATGGGATTGCGGAGACCCAGTACTTC. Amino acid sequence: CASSLGSYGIAETQYF.

The V gene is TRBV19, the J gene TRBJ2-2; 8 bases line up with TRBD1. The CDR3 extends over 16 amino acids. The germline V gene encodes CDR1 LNHDA and CDR2 SQIVND (reference sequence). J was trimmed by 7 bases and V by 1 base; bases with no gene match: 8. CDR3 region: CASSIAGQGGGGELFF. The DNA of the CDR3 is TGTGCCAGTAGTATAGCAGGACAGGGAGGAGGCGGGGAGCTGTTTTTT.

J is TRBJ2-4 and V is TRBV6-5; 13 bases map to TRBD2. The CDR3 consists of 14 residues. V lost 5 bases and J lost 8; bases outside the gene matches: 3. Looked up from germline, CDR1 is MNHEY and CDR2 is SVGAGI. CDR3 coding DNA: TGTGCCAGCAGTCGAGGACTAGCGGGGGACATTCAGTACTTC. It translates to CASSRGLAGDIQYF.

The chain links TRBV30 to TRBJ1-1; D is undetermined. V lost 2 bases to trimming and J lost 3 bases, with 10 bases between them. In germline, CDR1 is GTSNPN, CDR2 SVGIG (reference sequence). The CDR3 runs 13 residues. The DNA for the CDR3 is TGTGCCTGGAGTCCAGATAGTTACACTGAAGCTTTCTTT. It is translated as CAWSPDSYTEAFF.

This clone was found once. The chain recombines TRBV10-3 with TRBJ1-1; the match to TRBD1 covers 7 bases. The CDR3 consists of 14 residues. The ends lost 7 bases at V and 2 bases at J; junction bases unmatched: 7. In germline, CDR1 is ENHRY, CDR2 SYGVKD. CDR3 loop: CAITSGQSNTEAFF. CDR3 sequence (DNA): TGTGCCATCACCTCGGGACAGTCCAACACTGAAGCTTTCTTT.